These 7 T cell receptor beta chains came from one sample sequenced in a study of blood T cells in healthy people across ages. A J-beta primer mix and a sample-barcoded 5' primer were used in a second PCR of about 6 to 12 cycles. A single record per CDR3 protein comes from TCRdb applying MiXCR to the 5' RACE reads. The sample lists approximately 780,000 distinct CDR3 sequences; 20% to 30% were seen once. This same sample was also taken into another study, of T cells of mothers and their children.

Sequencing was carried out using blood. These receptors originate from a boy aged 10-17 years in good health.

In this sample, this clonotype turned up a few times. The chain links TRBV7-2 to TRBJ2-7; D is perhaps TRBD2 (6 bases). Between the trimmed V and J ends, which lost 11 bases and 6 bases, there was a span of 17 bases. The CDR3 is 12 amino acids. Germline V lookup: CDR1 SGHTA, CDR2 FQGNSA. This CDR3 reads CAVGGFGIEQYF. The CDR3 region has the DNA TGTGCCGTGGGGGGATTCGGAATCGAGCAGTACTTC.

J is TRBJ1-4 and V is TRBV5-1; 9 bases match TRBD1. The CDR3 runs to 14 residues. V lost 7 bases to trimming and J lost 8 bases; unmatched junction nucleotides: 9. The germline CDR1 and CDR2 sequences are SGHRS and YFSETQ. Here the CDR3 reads CASGAGQGTEKLFF. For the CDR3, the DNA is TGCGCCAGCGGAGCGGGACAGGGCACCGAAAAACTGTTTTTT.

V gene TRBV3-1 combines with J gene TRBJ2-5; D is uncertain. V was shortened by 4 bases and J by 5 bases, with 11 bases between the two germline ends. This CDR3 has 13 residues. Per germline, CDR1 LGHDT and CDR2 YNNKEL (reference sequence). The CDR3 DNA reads TGTGCCAGCAGCCGCAAAGGCGAGGAGACCCAGTACTTC. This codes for CASSRKGEETQYF.

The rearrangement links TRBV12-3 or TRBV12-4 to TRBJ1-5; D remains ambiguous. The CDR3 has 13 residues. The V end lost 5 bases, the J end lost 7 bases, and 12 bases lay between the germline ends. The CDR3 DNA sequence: TGTGCCAGCAGTCCTATCCGAGAGCAGCCCCAGCATTTT. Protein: CASSPIREQPQHF.

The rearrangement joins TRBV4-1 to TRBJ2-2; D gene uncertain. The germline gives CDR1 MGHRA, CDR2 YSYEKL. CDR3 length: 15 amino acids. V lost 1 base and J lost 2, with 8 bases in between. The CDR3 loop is CASSQAAHNTGELFF. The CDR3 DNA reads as TGCGCCAGCAGCCAAGCTGCGCACAACACCGGGGAGCTGTTTTTT.

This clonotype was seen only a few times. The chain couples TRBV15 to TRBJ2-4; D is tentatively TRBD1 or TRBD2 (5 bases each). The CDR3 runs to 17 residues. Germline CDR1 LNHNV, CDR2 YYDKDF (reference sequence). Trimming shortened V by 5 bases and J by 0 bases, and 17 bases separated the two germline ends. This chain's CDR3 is CATSAWGSGLAKNIQYF. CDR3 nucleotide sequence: TGTGCCACCAGCGCCTGGGGGTCCGGACTAGCCAAAAACATTCAGTACTTC.

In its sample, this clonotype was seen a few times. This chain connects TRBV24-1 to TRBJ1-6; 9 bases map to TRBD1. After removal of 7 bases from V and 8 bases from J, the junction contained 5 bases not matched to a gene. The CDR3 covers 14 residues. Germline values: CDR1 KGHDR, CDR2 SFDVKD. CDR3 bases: TGTGCCACCAGGGGACAGGGACGGGATTCACCCCTCCACTTT. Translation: CATRGQGRDSPLHF.